This TCR beta chain emerged from a study of blood T cell repertoires in COVID-19. Study-wide context: The United States, Italy and Spain provided the acute and convalescent COVID-19 samples. T cells, B-cell-depleted T cells, or PBMCs supplied cDNA or gDNA.

Losses at the gene ends were 4 bases for V and 5 bases for J; bases not matched to a gene: 13. Germline CDR1 is MNHNS and CDR2 is SASEGT. The CDR3 consists of 16 residues. The data were produced by immunoSEQ multiplex PCR, yet TCRdb's version contains in-frame clones alone and is incomplete. Of about 260,000 clones in the sample, approximately 83% were seen once. The clonotype comes from a human donor in a cohort sampled during active COVID-19. This chain uses TRBV6-1 with TRBJ1-1; TRBD1 matches 7 bases. What was sequenced was peripheral blood. CDR3 residues: CASSAKFTGAATEAFF. The CDR3 coding sequence is TGTGCCAGCAGTGCGAAGTTTACAGGGGCCGCAACTGAAGCTTTCTTT.